This T cell receptor (beta chain) was obtained from a study of tumor-infiltrating lymphocytes in primary liver carcinoma (dated by TCRdb to 2017 to 2019). In terms of the full investigation: The five patients, three men and two women aged 30 to 69 years, had hepatocellular carcinoma (four) or combined HCC and intrahepatic cholangiocarcinoma (one). A total of 35 or so specimens from 5 patients went through TCRbeta repertoire sequencing, namely 25 tumor regions, 5 adjacent noncancerous liver tissues and 5 peripheral blood samples. Across five regions of each liver tumor, along with adjacent normal tissue and blood, the study brought together TCRbeta repertoire sequencing, expression microarrays and whole-exome sequencing. Samples yielded roughly 3.5 to 8 million productive TCRbeta reads; read depth did not differ significantly between tissue types. To link TCRbeta repertoire diversity with the local molecular phenotype, the roughly 26 tumor region samples were profiled using Agilent mRNA microarrays. The five patients had tumors of stage T1-T3 N0M0, with maximum diameters ranging from about 4 to 11 cm. High reproducibility was observed for the technical replicate repertoires, with mean shared-clone rates roughly 0.92 and correlation coefficients above 0.95.

CDR1 and CDR2 were assigned from the germline V gene as MDHEN and SYDVKM. The germline ends are 7 bases apart after V is trimmed by 4 bases and J by 6 bases. From its cysteine to its phenylalanine, the CDR3 spans 12 amino acids. Here the CDR3 DNA is all that survives: 36 bases in frame from base 1. General study outcomes and caveats: Just about 8-24% of top clones turned up in all five regions of a tumor, which suggests spatial heterogeneity among tumor-infiltrating T cells. The study included only four or five patients, and the authors note findings should be validated in a larger study. Only the TCR beta chain was sequenced, so true repertoire diversity is likely underestimated because unpaired alpha chains were not captured. Repertoire overlap was found to be higher between tumor regions (mean approximately 35%) than between tumor-adjacent (about 17%) or tumor-blood (14%) pairs, consistent with antigen-driven expansion. Since the samples were bulk and unsorted, there was no way to compare CD4+ and CD8+ T cell repertoires. The top 250 clones made up a significantly larger repertoire fraction in tumors than in blood (p = 0.039).

Total RNA and DNA were co-extracted without cell sorting from 20-30 mg of bulk tissue using the AllPrep DNA/RNA mini kit. Roughly five patients with histopathologically diagnosed primary liver carcinoma underwent surgical resection in China between 2015 and March 2016. At the time of sampling, the patients had chronic HBV infection and had not received any treatment. Five spatially separated regions were sampled per tumor: superior, inferior, left-lateral and right-lateral poles, plus the tumor centre. Histology showed that every tumor sample contained more than 80% viable tumor cells. Fresh tumor and adjacent tissue pieces were bisected; one half was stored in RNAlater at -80°C, the other sent for histology. A remark on this clonotype: Its antigen has not been determined. Since a much larger clone is just one base distant, this may be a read error.

TCRbeta-specific cDNA was reverse-transcribed from approximately 500 ng total RNA using a constant-region primer and ProtoScript II reverse transcriptase. The TCRbeta libraries were prepared through three rounds of nested multiplex PCR following a slightly modified ARM-PCR procedure. The first two PCR rounds used multiplex TRBV1-TRBV30 forward primers with a Cbeta reverse primer, each for about 10 cycles. Sample barcodes and Illumina adapters were added in a final 25-cycle PCR with Deep VentR polymerase. Before sequencing, amplicons of 200-500 bp were purified from gel using a QIAquick gel extraction kit. An Illumina HiSeq 2500 was used to sequence the TCRbeta amplicons, generating 250-bp paired-end reads. Concerning the study's data processing: Reads were quality-trimmed with Trimmomatic v0.33, and paired reads were merged with FLASH v1.2.11 to recover full CDR3 sequences. V, D and J germline segments were assigned to the rearranged TCRbeta sequences by MiGEC v1.2.1b. Clonotype statistics and Shannon-Wiener diversity indices were computed with VDJtools v1.0.0. Except for diversity analysis, only each sample's 250 most abundant clonotypes were used in subsequent analyses to reduce sampling bias. TCRdb's own reprocessing of the public reads used fastp at Q25 and MiXCR and kept productive beta chains. For every CDR3 protein sequence, its rows merge into one entry that carries the most common genes and DNA. Here the V and J calls rest on TCRdb's processing, not on the authors' analysis. This sample lists fewer than 250,000 distinct CDR3 sequences; around 85% were detected once. The ten largest account for roughly 18% of the sample.

This TCR was sampled from a man aged 40-55 years with primary liver carcinoma and hepatitis B virus infection. Recombination connected TRBV28 to TRBJ1-5; the D gene lacks a confident call. Sequenced material: tumor tissue from primary liver carcinoma. The DNA sequence is as follows: TGTGCCAGCAGTTCGGGAGTTCAGCCCCAGCATTTT. The encoded protein is CASSSGVQPQHF.